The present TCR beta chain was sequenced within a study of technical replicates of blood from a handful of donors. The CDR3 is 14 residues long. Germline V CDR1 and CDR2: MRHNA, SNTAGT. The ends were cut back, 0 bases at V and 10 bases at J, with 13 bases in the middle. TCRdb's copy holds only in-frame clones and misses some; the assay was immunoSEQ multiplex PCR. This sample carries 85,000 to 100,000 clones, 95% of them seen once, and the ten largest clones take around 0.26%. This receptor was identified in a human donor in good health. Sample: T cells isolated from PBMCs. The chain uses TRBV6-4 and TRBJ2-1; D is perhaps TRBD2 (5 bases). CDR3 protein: CASSDSISASEQFF. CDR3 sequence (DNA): TGTGCCAGCAGTGACTCGATTTCGGCTAGCGAGCAGTTCTTC.